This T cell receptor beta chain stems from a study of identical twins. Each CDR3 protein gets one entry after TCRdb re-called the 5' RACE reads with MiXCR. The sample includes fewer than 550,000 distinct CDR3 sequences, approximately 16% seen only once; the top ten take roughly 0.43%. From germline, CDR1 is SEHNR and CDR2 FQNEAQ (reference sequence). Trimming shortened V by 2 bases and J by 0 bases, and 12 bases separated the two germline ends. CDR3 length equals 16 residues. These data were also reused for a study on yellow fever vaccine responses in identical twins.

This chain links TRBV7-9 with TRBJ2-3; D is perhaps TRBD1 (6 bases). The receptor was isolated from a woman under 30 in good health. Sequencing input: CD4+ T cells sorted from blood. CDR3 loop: CASSLSDRTSTDTQYF. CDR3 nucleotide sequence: TGTGCCAGCAGCTTATCCGACAGGACTAGCACAGATACGCAGTATTTT.